Listed below are T cell receptor beta chains from one sample, sequenced in a study of chemoradiotherapy in HPV16-positive cancers. Produced via immunoSEQ multiplex PCR; TCRdb's table is partial and in-frame only. Counted here are about 14,000 clones, roughly 74% occurring once; the ten biggest clones make up roughly 10%. Sample collection occurred from a patient who underwent chemoradiotherapy. The source is a human donor with HPV-associated anogenital cancer. Each CDR3 is given with its conserved first and last residue. Each record gives: J gene, clone size, D gene, V gene, CDR3 protein, CDR3 DNA. The D gene is left open where the match is weak. A row's size may be missing; if present it is once, few, many or a size class.

>TRBJ2-1|-|-|TRBV5-6
CASSKDVYEQFF
TGTGCCAGCAGCAAAGATGTTTATGAGCAGTTCTTC
>TRBJ2-7|few|-|TRBV6-1
CASVEIYEQYF
TGTGCCAGCGTCGAAATCTACGAGCAGTACTTC
>TRBJ2-2|-|-|TRBV6-1
CASSERGGTANTGELFF
TGTGCCAGCAGTGAAAGGGGGGGGACAGCGAACACCGGGGAGCTGTTTTTT
>TRBJ2-1|-|-|TRBV5-1
CASSQRSEGEQFF
TGCGCCAGCAGCCAGAGGTCGGAGGGTGAGCAGTTCTTC
>TRBJ1-2|-|-|TRBV4-1
CASSQGFAVGDNYGYTF
TGCGCCAGCAGCCAAGGGTTTGCAGTCGGAGATAACTATGGCTACACCTTC
>TRBJ2-6|few|-|TRBV12-5
CASGFSGANVLTF
TGTGCTAGTGGTTTCTCTGGGGCCAACGTCCTGACTTTC
>TRBJ1-1|-|-|TRBV6-1
CASSEEEGGFTEAFF
TGTGCCAGCAGTGAAGAGGAAGGGGGGTTCACTGAAGCTTTCTTT
>TRBJ2-3|-|-|TRBV29-1
CSVEATDTQYF
TGCAGCGTTGAGGCAACAGATACGCAGTATTTT
>TRBJ2-7|-|-|TRBV30
CAWNPGGSSYEQYF
TGTGCCTGGAACCCCGGGGGAAGCTCCTACGAGCAGTACTTC
>TRBJ1-5|once|TRBD1|TRBV19
CASSLQLTGPNQPQHF
TGTGCCAGTAGTCTGCAATTGACAGGGCCGAATCAGCCCCAGCATTTT
>TRBJ2-7|-|TRBD1|TRBV6-6
CASSSMTGSYEQYF
TGTGCCAGCAGTTCGATGACAGGGTCCTACGAGCAGTACTTC
>TRBJ1-1|once|-|TRBV14
CASREQGSGSAEAFF
TGTGCCAGCAGGGAACAGGGCTCCGGGAGCGCTGAAGCTTTCTTT
>TRBJ1-5|-|-|TRBV5-5
CASSLAGQGPQHF
TGTGCCAGCAGCTTGGCAGGTCAGGGCCCCCAGCATTTT
>TRBJ2-1|-|TRBD2|TRBV11-3
CASRTGRASAYNEQFF
TGTGCCAGCAGAACGGGGAGGGCTTCGGCTTACAATGAGCAGTTCTTC
>TRBJ2-1|-|-|TRBV11-3
CASSSQGRTYNEQFF
TGTGCCAGCAGCTCCCAGGGGCGCACCTACAATGAGCAGTTCTTC
>TRBJ2-6|-|TRBD2|TRBV6-1
CASSERWDYSGANVLTF
TGTGCCAGCAGTGAACGGTGGGACTACTCTGGGGCCAACGTCCTGACTTTC
>TRBJ2-7|-|-|TRBV21-1
CATGPGTDEQYF
TGTGCCACCGGGCCCGGCACGGACGAGCAGTACTTC
>TRBJ1-1|-|-|TRBV21-1
CASSAGQMNTEAFF
TGTGCCAGCAGCGCCGGACAGATGAACACTGAAGCTTTCTTT
>TRBJ1-4|-|TRBD1|TRBV7-3
CASSLTVITGTGNEKLFF
TGTGCCAGCAGCTTAACGGTTATAACCGGGACAGGAAATGAAAAACTGTTTTTT
>TRBJ2-3|-|-|TRBV19
CASSLRITDTQYF
TGTGCCAGTAGTCTGCGAATTACAGATACGCAGTATTTT
>TRBJ2-1|-|TRBD2|TRBV6-1
CASSELAGGDNEQFF
TGTGCCAGCAGCGAACTAGCGGGAGGCGACAATGAGCAGTTCTTC
>TRBJ2-1|-|-|TRBV9
CASSVDNRDYNEQFF
TGTGCCAGCAGCGTAGATAACCGGGACTACAATGAGCAGTTCTTC
>TRBJ2-5|once|TRBD2|TRBV2
CASNLAGRRETQYF
TGTGCCAGCAACTTAGCGGGGCGGCGTGAGACCCAGTACTTC
>TRBJ1-5|-|TRBD1|TRBV9
CASSATGDSNQPQHF
TGTGCCAGCAGCGCGACAGGGGATAGCAATCAGCCCCAGCATTTT
>TRBJ2-2|-|TRBD2|TRBV7-3
CASSPPGRREAGELFF
TGTGCCAGCAGTCCTCCCGGGAGGCGGGAAGCCGGGGAGCTGTTTTTT
>TRBJ2-5|-|-|TRBV6-1
CASSRVSNQETQYF
TGTGCCAGCAGTCGGGTATCAAATCAAGAGACCCAGTACTTC
>TRBJ2-7|-|-|TRBV19
CASMSGLGEQYF
TGTGCCAGTATGTCGGGGCTCGGGGAGCAGTACTTC
>TRBJ2-3|few|-|TRBV15
CATEDRGTDTQYF
TGTGCCACCGAGGATAGGGGCACAGATACGCAGTATTTT
>TRBJ1-2|-|-|TRBV25-1
CASSDRPEIYGYTF
TGTGCCAGCAGTGATCGACCCGAGATCTATGGCTACACCTTC
>TRBJ2-1|few|-|TRBV7-3
CASSLRQRAYNEQFF
TGTGCCAGCAGCTTAAGACAGAGAGCCTACAATGAGCAGTTCTTC
>TRBJ1-2|few|TRBD1|TRBV6-1
CASSEAHPGGGGYTF
TGTGCCAGCAGTGAAGCACATCCAGGGGGCGGTGGCTACACCTTC
>TRBJ2-7|-|TRBD1|TRBV7-9
CASATGTGTYEQYF
TGTGCCAGCGCTACCGGGACAGGGACCTACGAGCAGTACTTC
>TRBJ2-3|-|TRBD2|TRBV7-9
CASSLNSGSLSDTQYF
TGTGCCAGCAGCTTGAATAGCGGGAGCTTGTCAGATACGCAGTATTTT
>TRBJ1-1|-|-|TRBV28
CASSLYSGQSAFF
TGTGCCAGCAGTTTATATTCGGGTCAATCAGCTTTCTTT
>TRBJ2-5|-|TRBD1|TRBV19
CASRTGTGGGETQYF
TGTGCCAGTAGAACCGGGACAGGGGGCGGCGAGACCCAGTACTTC
>TRBJ1-2|-|TRBD1|TRBV11-2
CASSLGTGTHYGYTF
TGTGCCAGCAGCCTAGGGACAGGGACGCACTATGGCTACACCTTC
>TRBJ2-7|-|-|TRBV6-1
CASSEVGRDYEQYF
TGTGCCAGCAGTGAAGTAGGACGGGACTACGAGCAGTACTTC
>TRBJ1-1|-|TRBD1|TRBV7-9
CASLLDRGGKAFF
TGTGCCAGCCTCCTCGACAGGGGCGGGAAAGCTTTCTTT
>TRBJ2-7|-|-|TRBV5-1
CASRYDGDNSYEQYF
TGCGCCAGCAGATACGATGGGGACAACTCCTACGAGCAGTACTTC
>TRBJ1-1|-|-|TRBV15
CATSRGRVGEAFF
TGTGCCACCAGCAGAGGTAGGGTGGGGGAAGCTTTCTTT
>TRBJ2-3|-|-|TRBV6-6
CASSLPEPDTQYF
TGTGCCAGCAGTCTCCCGGAGCCAGATACGCAGTATTTT
>TRBJ1-5|-|-|TRBV7-8
CASRLTGGNQPQHF
TGTGCCAGCAGACTTACTGGGGGCAATCAGCCCCAGCATTTT
>TRBJ2-2|-|TRBD2|TRBV29-1
CSAGTSGSSGELFF
TGCAGCGCCGGGACTAGCGGGAGTTCCGGGGAGCTGTTTTTT
>TRBJ2-3|-|-|TRBV5-1
CASTTSSTDTQYF
TGCGCCAGCACTACGTCTAGCACAGATACGCAGTATTTT
>TRBJ2-7|few|-|TRBV7-9
CASSLDFHEQYF
TGTGCCAGCAGCTTAGATTTCCACGAGCAGTACTTC
>TRBJ2-2|-|-|TRBV10-1
CASSERQIGVLFF
TGCGCCAGCAGTGAGCGGCAGATCGGGGTGCTGTTTTTT
>TRBJ2-5|-|-|TRBV18
CASSPQEQETQYF
TGTGCCAGCTCACCACAGGAGCAAGAGACCCAGTACTTC
>TRBJ1-5|-|TRBD1|TRBV4-1
CASSQERGRQPQHF
TGCGCCAGCAGCCAAGAGAGGGGGCGGCAGCCCCAGCATTTT
>TRBJ2-1|-|TRBD2|TRBV6-8
CASSYVPGLALTEQFF
TGTGCCAGCAGTTACGTTCCGGGACTAGCTTTGACTGAGCAGTTCTTC
>TRBJ1-1|-|-|TRBV5-4
CASSSGAQSDTEAFF
TGTGCCAGCAGCTCCGGGGCCCAGTCGGACACTGAAGCTTTCTTT
>TRBJ1-1|-|TRBD1|TRBV2
CASSGGRGLTEAFF
TGTGCCAGCAGTGGTGGCAGGGGGCTGACTGAAGCTTTCTTT
>TRBJ2-3|-|-|TRBV25-1
CASSEGSDTQYF
TGTGCCAGCAGTGAAGGGTCAGATACGCAGTATTTT
>TRBJ2-3|-|-|TRBV7-9
CASSSADPGTDTQYF
TGTGCCAGCAGTTCAGCGGACCCGGGCACAGATACGCAGTATTTT
>TRBJ1-5|-|-|TRBV6-6
CASSDRRDNQPQHF
TGTGCCAGCAGCGACCGGAGGGACAATCAGCCCCAGCATTTT
>TRBJ1-2|-|-|TRBV19
CASSIPRGGFGYTF
TGTGCCAGTAGTATACCCAGGGGCGGTTTTGGCTACACCTTC
>TRBJ1-5|-|-|TRBV28
CASSLSRGGWGYSNQPQHF
TGTGCCAGCAGTTTGAGCAGGGGAGGATGGGGGTATAGCAATCAGCCCCAGCATTTT
>TRBJ2-5|few|-|TRBV6-5
CASSYRETQYF
TGTGCCAGCAGTTACAGGGAGACCCAGTACTTC
>TRBJ1-1|-|-|TRBV10-3
CAISPSGQNTEAFF
TGTGCCATCAGTCCCTCGGGGCAGAACACTGAAGCTTTCTTT
>TRBJ1-2|-|TRBD1|TRBV19
CASSTRDSYGYTF
TGTGCCAGTAGTACCAGGGACAGCTATGGCTACACCTTC